This T cell receptor (beta chain) was profiled in a study of cytomegalovirus exposure and HLA in healthy donors. PCR used 60 Vbeta primers and 13 Jbeta primers. Data came from immunoSEQ multiplex PCR; TCRdb stores just in-frame clones and leaves some out. The table shows 100,000 or so clones, with 63% occurring only once. Sequenced material: PBMCs. The sequence derives from a human donor in good health.

The DNA of the CDR3 is TGTGCCAGCAGCTTAGATTCCCGCGGGGACAGCAATCAGCCCCAGCATTTT. As protein: CASSLDSRGDSNQPQHF. V is TRBV11-2 and J is TRBJ1-5, with a weak D call TRBD1 (5 bases). Trimming stripped 0 bases from V and 1 base from J, with 13 bases between. CDR3 length: 17 residues. Germline V lookup: CDR1 SGHAT, CDR2 FQNNGV.